This T cell receptor beta chain was profiled in a study of T cell responses to AZD1222 COVID-19 vaccine. CDR3 length: 16 residues. V was shortened by 4 bases and J by 5 bases, with 19 bases between the two germline ends. The germline gives CDR1 SGDLS, CDR2 YYNGEE. Clones were read by immunoSEQ multiplex PCR, and TCRdb kept only the in-frame ones, dropping some. The sample carries 100,000 to 150,000 clones, 92% recorded once. Sample: peripheral blood, taken on day 0 of AZD1222 vaccination. This chain uses TRBV9 with TRBJ2-1; D uncertain. The receptor was isolated from an adult in good health. CDR3 bases: TGTGCCAGCAGCCCTCAACCTCCAGACAACAACAATGAGCAGTTCTTC. This codes for CASSPQPPDNNNEQFF.